This record looks at one TCR beta chain sequence and its context. Trimming removed 4 bases from V and 7 bases from J; junction bases left unmatched: 13. The CDR3 loop spans 17 amino acids. Germline assignment: CDR1 SGHDT and CDR2 YYEEEE. TCRdb's table, derived via immunoSEQ multiplex PCR, lists solely in-frame clones and lacks some. The top ten clones hold around 6% of a sample with around 100,000 clones, 75% to 95% of them seen once. This specimen belongs to a study of blood T cell repertoires in COVID-19. Sequenced sample: peripheral blood. This sequence was found in a human donor in a cohort sampled during active COVID-19. The rearrangement joins TRBV5-6 to TRBJ1-4; 10 positions match TRBD1. CDR3 region: CASSLGTGVGVIEKLFF. CDR3 bases: TGTGCCAGCAGCCTCGGGACAGGGGTAGGGGTTATTGAAAAACTGTTTTTT.